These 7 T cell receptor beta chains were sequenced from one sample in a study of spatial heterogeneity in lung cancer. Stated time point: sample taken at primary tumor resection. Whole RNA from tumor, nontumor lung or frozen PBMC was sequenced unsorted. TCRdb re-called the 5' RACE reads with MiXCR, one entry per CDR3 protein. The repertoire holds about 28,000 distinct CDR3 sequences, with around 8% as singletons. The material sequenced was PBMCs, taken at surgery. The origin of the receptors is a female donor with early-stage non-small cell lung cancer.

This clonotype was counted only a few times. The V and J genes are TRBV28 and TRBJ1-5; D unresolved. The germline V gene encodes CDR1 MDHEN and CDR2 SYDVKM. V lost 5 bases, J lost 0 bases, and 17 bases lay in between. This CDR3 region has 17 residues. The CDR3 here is CASSGGRGMLSNQPQHF. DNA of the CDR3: TGTGCCAGCAGTGGAGGCCGAGGGATGCTTAGCAATCAGCCCCAGCATTTT.

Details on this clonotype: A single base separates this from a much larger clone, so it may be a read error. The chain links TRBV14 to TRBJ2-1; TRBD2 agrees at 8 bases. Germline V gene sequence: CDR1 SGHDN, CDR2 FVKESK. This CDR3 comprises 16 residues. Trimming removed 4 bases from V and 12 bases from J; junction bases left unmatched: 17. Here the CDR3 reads CASSPDLTSARSGQFF. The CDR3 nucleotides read TGTGCCAGCAGCCCAGATTTGACTAGCGCGCGATCCGGGCAGTTCTTC.

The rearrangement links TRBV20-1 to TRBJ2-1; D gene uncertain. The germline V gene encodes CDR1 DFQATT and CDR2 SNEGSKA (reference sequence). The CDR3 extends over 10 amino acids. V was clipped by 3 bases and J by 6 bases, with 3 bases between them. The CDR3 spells CSASRNEQFF. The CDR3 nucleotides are TGCAGTGCTAGTCGCAATGAGCAGTTCTTC.

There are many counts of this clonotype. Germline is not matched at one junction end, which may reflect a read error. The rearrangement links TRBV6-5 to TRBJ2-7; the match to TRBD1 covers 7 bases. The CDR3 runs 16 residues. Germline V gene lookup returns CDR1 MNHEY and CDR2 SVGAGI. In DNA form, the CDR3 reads TGTGCCAGCAGGCAGACACAGGGGAGCGCCTCCTACGCGCAGTACTTC. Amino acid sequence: CASRQTQGSASYAQYF.

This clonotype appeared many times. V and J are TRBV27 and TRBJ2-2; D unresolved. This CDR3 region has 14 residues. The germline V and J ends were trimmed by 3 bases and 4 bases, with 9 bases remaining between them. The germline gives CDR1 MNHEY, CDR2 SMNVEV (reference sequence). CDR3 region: CASSFLSRTGELFF. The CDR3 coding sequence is TGTGCCAGCAGTTTTCTTTCCCGCACCGGGGAGCTGTTTTTT.

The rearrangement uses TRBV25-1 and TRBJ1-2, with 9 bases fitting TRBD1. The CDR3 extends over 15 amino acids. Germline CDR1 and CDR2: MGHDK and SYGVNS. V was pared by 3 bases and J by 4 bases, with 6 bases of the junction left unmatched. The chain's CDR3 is CASSDADRGVYGYTF. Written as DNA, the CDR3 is TGTGCCAGCAGTGACGCGGACAGGGGAGTCTATGGCTACACCTTC.

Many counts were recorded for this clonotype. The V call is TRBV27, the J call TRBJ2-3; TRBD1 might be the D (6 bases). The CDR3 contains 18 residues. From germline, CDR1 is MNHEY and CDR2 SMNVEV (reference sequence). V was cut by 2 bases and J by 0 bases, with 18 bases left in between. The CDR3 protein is CASSLKAGQPLSTDTQYF. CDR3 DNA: TGTGCCAGCAGTTTAAAAGCTGGACAGCCGCTAAGCACAGATACGCAGTATTTT.